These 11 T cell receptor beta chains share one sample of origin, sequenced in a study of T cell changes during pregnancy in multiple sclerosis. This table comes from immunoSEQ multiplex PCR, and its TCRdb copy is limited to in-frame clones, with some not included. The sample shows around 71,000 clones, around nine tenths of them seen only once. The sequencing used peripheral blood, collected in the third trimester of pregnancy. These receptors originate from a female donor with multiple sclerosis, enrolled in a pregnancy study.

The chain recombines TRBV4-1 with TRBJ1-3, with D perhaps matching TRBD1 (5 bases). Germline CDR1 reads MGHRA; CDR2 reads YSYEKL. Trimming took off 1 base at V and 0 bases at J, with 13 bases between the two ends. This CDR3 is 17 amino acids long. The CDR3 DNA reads TGCGCCAGCAGCCAAGGAGTAAGGGGATACTCTGGAAACACCATATATTTT. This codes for CASSQGVRGYSGNTIYF.

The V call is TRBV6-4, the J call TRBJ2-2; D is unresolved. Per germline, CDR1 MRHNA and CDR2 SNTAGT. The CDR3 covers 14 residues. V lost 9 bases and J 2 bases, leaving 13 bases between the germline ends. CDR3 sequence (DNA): TGTGCCAGTTCAGGAACCCCTAACACCGGGGAGCTGTTTTTT. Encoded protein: CASSGTPNTGELFF.

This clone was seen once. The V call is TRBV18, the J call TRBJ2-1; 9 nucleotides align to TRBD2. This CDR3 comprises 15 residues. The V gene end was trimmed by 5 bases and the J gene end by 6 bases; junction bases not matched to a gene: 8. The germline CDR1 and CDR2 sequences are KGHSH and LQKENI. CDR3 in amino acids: CASSYVAGAPNEQFF. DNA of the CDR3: TGTGCCAGCTCATACGTAGCGGGAGCTCCCAATGAGCAGTTCTTC.

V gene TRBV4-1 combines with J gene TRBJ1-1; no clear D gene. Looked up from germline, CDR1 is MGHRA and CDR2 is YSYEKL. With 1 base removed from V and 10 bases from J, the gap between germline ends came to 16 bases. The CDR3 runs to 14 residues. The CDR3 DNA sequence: TGCGCCAGCAGCCAAGTCCGGGCGGGAACAGTAGCTTTCTTT. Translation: CASSQVRAGTVAFF.

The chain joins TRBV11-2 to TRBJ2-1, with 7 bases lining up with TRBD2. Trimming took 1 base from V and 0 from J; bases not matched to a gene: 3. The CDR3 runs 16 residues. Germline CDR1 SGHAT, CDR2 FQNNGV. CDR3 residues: CASSLGLAASYNEQFF. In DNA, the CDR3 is TGTGCCAGCAGCTTAGGTCTAGCGGCCTCCTACAATGAGCAGTTCTTC.

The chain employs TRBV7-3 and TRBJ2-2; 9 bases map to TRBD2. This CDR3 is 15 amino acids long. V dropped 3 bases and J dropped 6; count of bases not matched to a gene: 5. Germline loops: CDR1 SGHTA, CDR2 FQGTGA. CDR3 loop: CASSFGGRGSGELFF. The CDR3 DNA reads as TGTGCCAGCAGCTTTGGCGGGAGGGGTTCCGGGGAGCTGTTTTTT.

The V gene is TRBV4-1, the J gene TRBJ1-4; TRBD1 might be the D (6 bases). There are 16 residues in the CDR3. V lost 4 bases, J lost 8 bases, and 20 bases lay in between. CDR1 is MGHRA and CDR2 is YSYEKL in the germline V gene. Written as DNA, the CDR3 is TGCGCCAGCAGCCCCACAAGGGGGGGTTTAGGCGAAAAACTGTTTTTT. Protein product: CASSPTRGGLGEKLFF.

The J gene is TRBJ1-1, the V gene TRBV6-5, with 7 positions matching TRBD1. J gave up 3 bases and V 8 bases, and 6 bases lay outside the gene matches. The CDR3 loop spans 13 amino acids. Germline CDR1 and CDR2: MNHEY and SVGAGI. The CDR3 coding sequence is TGTGCCAGCTTCGGACAGGACTACACTGAAGCTTTCTTT. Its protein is CASFGQDYTEAFF.

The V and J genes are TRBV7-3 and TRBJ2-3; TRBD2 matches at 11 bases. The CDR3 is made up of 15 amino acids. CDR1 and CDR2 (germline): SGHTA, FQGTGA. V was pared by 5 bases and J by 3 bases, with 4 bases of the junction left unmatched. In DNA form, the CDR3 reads TGTGCCAGCAGCCCGACTAGCGGGAAAACAGATACGCAGTATTTT. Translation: CASSPTSGKTDTQYF. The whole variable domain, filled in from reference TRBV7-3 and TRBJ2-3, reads GAGVSQTPSNKVTEKGKYVELRCDPISGHTALYWYRQSLGQGPEFLIYFQGTGAADDSGLPNDRFFAVRPEGSVSTLKIQRTERGDSAVYLCASSPTSGKTDTQYFGPGTRLTVL.

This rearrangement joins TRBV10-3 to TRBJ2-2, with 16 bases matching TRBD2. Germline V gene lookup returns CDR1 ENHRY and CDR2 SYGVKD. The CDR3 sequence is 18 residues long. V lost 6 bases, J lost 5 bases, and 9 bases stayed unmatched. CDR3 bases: TGTGCCATCAGGGACTCGGGACTAGCGGGAGGGAGGACCGGGGAGCTGTTTTTT. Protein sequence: CAIRDSGLAGGRTGELFF.

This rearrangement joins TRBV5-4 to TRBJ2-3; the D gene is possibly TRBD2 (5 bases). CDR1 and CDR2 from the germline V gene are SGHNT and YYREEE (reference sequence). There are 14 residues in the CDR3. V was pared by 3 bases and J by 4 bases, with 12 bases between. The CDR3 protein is CASSYNGVADTQYF. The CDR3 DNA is TGTGCCAGCAGCTATAACGGGGTAGCAGATACGCAGTATTTT.